A selection of T cell receptor beta chains follows, all from one sample in a study of T cell clonotyping in hematopoietic cell transplantation. Assay: immunoSEQ multiplex PCR; the TCRdb copy retains only in-frame clones and omits some. The top ten hold under 30% of the sample, which has over 5,000 clones, approximately 77% seen once. Sample: PBMCs, taken 100 days after allogeneic stem cell transplant. The receptors come from a female patient aged 45-65 years who had an allogeneic stem cell transplant, so the T cells may come from the graft donor. Some clones in this sample may be carry-over from other donors' samples. CDR3s include the opening cysteine and the closing phenylalanine or tryptophan. The D gene is left open where the match is weak. Clone size is not always given. Where it is, it says once, few, many or a class for expanded clones.

TGTGCCAGCGGATGGGACACTAATGAAAAACTGTTTTTT	CASGWDTNEKLFF	NA	NA	TRBV6-1	TRBJ1-4
TGCGCCAGCAGCCAAGGGGGTACGCAGTATTTT	CASSQGGTQYF	NA	NA	TRBV10-2	TRBJ2-3
TGTGCCAGCAGCTTGATAGCGGGAGAGAATAAGTTCTTC	CASSLIAGENKFF	TRBD2	NA	TRBV7-3	TRBJ2-1
TGTGCCAGCAGTGAAATCGGGACCCCCTGGAGGGTGGCCCAGTACTTC	CASSEIGTPWRVAQYF	NA	NA	TRBV25-1	TRBJ2-5
TGTGCCGGGGGGACTAGCGGGTTGACCGGGGCCGGGGAGCTGTTTTTT	CAGGTSGLTGAGELFF	TRBD2	NA	TRBV28	TRBJ2-2
TGTGCCAGCAGCTTAGCCCCGGGAAGGTTGGAGACCCAGTACTTC	CASSLAPGRLETQYF	NA	once	TRBV7-6	TRBJ2-5
TGTGCCAGCAGTGAAGTAATAACTAGCGGCACCTACGAGCAGTACTTC	CASSEVITSGTYEQYF	TRBD2	once	TRBV6-1	TRBJ2-7
TGTGCCAGCAGTGTCCGAAGCAATCAGCCCCAGCATTTT	CASSVRSNQPQHF	NA	NA	TRBV6-4	TRBJ1-5
TGTGCCTGGAGTGTACCGGACGAGCAGTACTTC	CAWSVPDEQYF	NA	once	TRBV30	TRBJ2-7
TGCGCCAGCAGTCGACAGGGCCGCGAGCAGTACTTC	CASSRQGREQYF	TRBD1	NA	TRBV10-2	TRBJ2-7
TGTGCCAGCAGCTTAGGGCTAGTTAACACCGGGGAGCTGTTTTTT	CASSLGLVNTGELFF	NA	NA	TRBV7-6	TRBJ2-2
TGTGCCAGCAACTGGGCGCGGGAGGGCCAGGTTGGGACCGGGGAGCTGTTTTTT	CASNWAREGQVGTGELFF	TRBD2	few	TRBV2	TRBJ2-2
TGTGCCAGCAGCTCGAGCCCTACGGGGGCGAACACCGGGGAGCTGTTTTTT	CASSSSPTGANTGELFF	NA	once	TRBV7-3	TRBJ2-2
TGTGCCACCAGCAGAGATCAAGGCCTTAGCAATCAGCCCCAGCATTTT	CATSRDQGLSNQPQHF	NA	NA	TRBV15	TRBJ1-5
TGTGCCAGCAGTTCGACAGGGGGCTCCTCCTACGAGCAGTACTTC	CASSSTGGSSYEQYF	TRBD1	once	TRBV28	TRBJ2-7
TGTGCCAGCAGCCAAAGTCCCGGGGGACGGCAGTACTTC	CASSQSPGGRQYF	NA	NA	TRBV14	TRBJ2-7
TGTGCCAGCAGCGCCCAGGGGAATAGTCATGAAAAACTGTTTTTT	CASSAQGNSHEKLFF	NA	NA	TRBV9	TRBJ1-4
TGCAGCGTTGAAGATCTGGCTCACGAGCAGTACTTC	CSVEDLAHEQYF	NA	few	TRBV29-1	TRBJ2-7
TGTGCCAGCAGCTTTACAGGAAATAGCAATCAGCCCCAGCATTTT	CASSFTGNSNQPQHF	NA	NA	TRBV7-2	TRBJ1-5
TGTGCCAGCAGTCGCCTAGCGGCCCAAGGGCAGTACTTC	CASSRLAAQGQYF	TRBD2	few	TRBV28	TRBJ2-7
TGTGCCAGCAGGGAAAATGACAGTCCCGGGGAGCTGTTTTTT	CASRENDSPGELFF	NA	NA	TRBV7-2	TRBJ2-2
TGTGCCAGCAGCTTGGGTTTGACTAGAGTACAAGAGACCCAGTACTTC	CASSLGLTRVQETQYF	NA	NA	TRBV5-6	TRBJ2-5
TGCGCCAGCAGCCAGGACAATACAGGGGGTAGCAATCAGCCCCAGCATTTT	CASSQDNTGGSNQPQHF	TRBD1	NA	TRBV4-1	TRBJ1-5
TGCGCCAGCAGCTCGGGACAGCCCAGCCCTGAAGCTTTCTTT	CASSSGQPSPEAFF	TRBD1	NA	TRBV5-1	TRBJ1-1
TGTGCCAGCAGTTACTCTGCGGGAGGTTTCACAGATACGCAGTATTTT	CASSYSAGGFTDTQYF	TRBD2	few	TRBV6-5	TRBJ2-3
TGCGCCAGCAGCCGATCGGGGGAGCAGTACTTC	CASSRSGEQYF	NA	NA	TRBV5-1	TRBJ2-7
TGCGCCAGCAGCTTGGACTCAGGCATTTCCTACGAGCAGTACTTC	CASSLDSGISYEQYF	NA	NA	TRBV5-1	TRBJ2-7